Sample share makes the clone carrying this TCR delta chain medium-sized. Antigen: not known. The CDR3 extends over 18 amino acids. The germline V gene has CDR1 TSWWSYY and CDR2 QGS. The V end was cut by 4 bases, the J end by 0 bases, with 21 bases between. The sample comes from a study of delta chains in infants with herpesvirus infections. Study findings and constraints: The study lacked race- and environment-matched controls and was small. The public Vdelta1 clonotype appeared in about 20% of the 18 CMV-infected infants. Later infection age appeared linked to lower public-clonotype frequency among Vdelta1 cells.

TCR cDNA was made from PBMC RNA with gamma- and delta-chain-specific primers. TCRdb ran CATT on the RT-PCR reads. The table has 1,300 to 1,500 delta-chain clones, roughly a third seen once. The sequence was obtained from a human donor who was a Ugandan infant, either HIV-exposed or HIV-unexposed (not recorded which). This sample comprised peripheral blood, obtained at time point 1 of longitudinal follow-up. The chain has TRDV1 and TRDJ1, with D maybe TRDD2 (5 bases). The CDR3 reads CALGAYGPPSPYTDKLIF. CDR3 sequence (DNA): TGTGCTCTTGGGGCCTACGGTCCGCCCTCCCCGTACACCGATAAACTCATCTTT.